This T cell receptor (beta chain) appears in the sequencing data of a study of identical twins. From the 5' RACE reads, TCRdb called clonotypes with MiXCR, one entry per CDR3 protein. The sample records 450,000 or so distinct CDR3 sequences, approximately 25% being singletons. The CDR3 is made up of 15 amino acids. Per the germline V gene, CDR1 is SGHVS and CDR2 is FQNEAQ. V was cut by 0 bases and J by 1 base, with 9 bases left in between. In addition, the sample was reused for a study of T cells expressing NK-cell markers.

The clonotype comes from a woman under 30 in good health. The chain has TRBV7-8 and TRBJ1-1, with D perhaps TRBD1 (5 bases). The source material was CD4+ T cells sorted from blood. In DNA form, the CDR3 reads TGTGCCAGCAGCTTAGCGCGTGACAGGAACACTGAAGCTTTCTTT. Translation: CASSLARDRNTEAFF.